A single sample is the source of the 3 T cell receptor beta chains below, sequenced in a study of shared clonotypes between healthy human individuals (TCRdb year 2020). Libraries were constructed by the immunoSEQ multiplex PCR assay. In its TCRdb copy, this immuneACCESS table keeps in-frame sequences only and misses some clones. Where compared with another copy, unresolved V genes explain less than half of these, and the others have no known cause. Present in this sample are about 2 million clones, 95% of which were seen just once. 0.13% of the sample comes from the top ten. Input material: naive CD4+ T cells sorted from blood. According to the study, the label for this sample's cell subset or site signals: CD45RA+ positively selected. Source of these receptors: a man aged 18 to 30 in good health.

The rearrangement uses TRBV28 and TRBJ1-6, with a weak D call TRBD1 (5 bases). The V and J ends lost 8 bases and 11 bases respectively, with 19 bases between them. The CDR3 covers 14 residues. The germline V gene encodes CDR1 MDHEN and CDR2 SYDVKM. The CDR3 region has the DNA TGTGCCAGCCGACCGATGGGGGGACGGCCACCCCTCCACTTT. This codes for CASRPMGGRPPLHF.

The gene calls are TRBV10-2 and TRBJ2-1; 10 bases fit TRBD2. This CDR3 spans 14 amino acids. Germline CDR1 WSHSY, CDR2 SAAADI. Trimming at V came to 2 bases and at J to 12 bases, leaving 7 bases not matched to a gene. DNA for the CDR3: TGCGCCAGCAGTGAGAGCGGGGGGGCCTCCTCGCAGTTCTTC. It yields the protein CASSESGGASSQFF.

CDR3 in amino acids: CAWSLMVFSGLNTEAFF. The CDR3 coding sequence is TGTGCCTGGAGTCTCATGGTGTTCTCGGGGTTGAACACTGAAGCTTTCTTT. The chain has TRBV30 and TRBJ1-1; D ambiguous. CDR1 is GTSNPN, CDR2 SVGIG, per germline (reference sequence). The CDR3 sequence is 17 residues long. V was pared by 2 bases and J by 0 bases, with 19 bases between.